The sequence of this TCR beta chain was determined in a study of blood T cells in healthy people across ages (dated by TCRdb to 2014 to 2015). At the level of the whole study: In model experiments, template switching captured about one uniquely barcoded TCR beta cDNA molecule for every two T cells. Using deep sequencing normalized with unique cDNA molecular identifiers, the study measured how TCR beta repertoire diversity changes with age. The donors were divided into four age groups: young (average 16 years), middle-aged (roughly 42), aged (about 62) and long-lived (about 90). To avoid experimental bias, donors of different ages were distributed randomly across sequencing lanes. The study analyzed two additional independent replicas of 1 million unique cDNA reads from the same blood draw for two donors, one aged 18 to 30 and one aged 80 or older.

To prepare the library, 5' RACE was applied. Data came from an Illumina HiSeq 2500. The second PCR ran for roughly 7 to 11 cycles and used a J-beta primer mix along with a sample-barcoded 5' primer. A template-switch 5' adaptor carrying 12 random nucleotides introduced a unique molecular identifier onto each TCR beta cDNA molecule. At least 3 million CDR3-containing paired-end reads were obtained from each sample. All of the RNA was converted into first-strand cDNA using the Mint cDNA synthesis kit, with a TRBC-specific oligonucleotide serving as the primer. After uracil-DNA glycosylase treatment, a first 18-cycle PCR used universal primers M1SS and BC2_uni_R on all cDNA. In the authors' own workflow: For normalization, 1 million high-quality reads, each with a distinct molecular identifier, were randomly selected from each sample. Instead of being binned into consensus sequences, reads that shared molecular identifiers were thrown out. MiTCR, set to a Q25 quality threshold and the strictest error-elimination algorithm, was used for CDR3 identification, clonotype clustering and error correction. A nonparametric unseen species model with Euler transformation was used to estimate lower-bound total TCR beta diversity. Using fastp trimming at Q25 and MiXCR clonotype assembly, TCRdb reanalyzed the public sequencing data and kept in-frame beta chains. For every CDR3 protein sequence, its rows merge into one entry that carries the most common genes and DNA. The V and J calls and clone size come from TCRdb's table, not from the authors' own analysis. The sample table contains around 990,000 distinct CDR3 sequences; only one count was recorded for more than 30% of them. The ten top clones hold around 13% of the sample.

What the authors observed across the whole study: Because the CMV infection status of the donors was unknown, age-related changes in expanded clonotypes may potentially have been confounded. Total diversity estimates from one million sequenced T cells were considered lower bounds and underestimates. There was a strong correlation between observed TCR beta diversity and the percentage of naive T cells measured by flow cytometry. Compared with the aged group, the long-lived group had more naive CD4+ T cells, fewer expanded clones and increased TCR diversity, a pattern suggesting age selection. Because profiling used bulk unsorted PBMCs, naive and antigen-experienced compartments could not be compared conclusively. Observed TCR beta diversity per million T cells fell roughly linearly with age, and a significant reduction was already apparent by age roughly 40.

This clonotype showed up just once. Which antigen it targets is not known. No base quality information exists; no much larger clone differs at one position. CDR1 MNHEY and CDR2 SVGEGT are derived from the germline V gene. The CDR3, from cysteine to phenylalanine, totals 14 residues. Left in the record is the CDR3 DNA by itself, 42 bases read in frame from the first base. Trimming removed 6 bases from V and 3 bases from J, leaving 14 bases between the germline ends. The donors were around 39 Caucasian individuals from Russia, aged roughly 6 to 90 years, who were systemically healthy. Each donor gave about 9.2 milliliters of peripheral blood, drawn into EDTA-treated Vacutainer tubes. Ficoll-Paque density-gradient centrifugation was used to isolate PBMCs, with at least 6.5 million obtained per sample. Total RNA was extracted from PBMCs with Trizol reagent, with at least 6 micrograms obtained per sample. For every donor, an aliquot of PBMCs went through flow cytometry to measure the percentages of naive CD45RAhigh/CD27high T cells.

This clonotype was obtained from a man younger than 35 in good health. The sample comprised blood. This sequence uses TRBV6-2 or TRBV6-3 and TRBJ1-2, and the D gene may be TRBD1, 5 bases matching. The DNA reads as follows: TGTGCCAGCAGCTCTCTTAAAGGGGACTATGGCTACACCTTC. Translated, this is CASSSLKGDYGYTF.